Shown below are 14 T cell receptor beta chains from a single sample sequenced in a study of T-cell reconstitution after alpha-beta-depleted transplantation in children. The TCRbeta library incorporated unique molecular identifiers. MiXCR, applied by TCRdb to the PCR reads, yields one record per CDR3 protein. This table has about 200,000 distinct CDR3 sequences, 6.3% appearing once. The sequencing here drew on PBMCs, taken before TCRalphabeta/CD19-depleted stem cell transplant. The origin of the receptors is a girl under three years old with combined immunodeficiency, due to receive a stem cell transplant.

This chain links TRBV27 with TRBJ2-5; 7 bases align to TRBD1. The V and J ends lost 9 bases and 3 bases, in that order; junction bases with no gene match: 10. The CDR3 runs to 14 residues. Per the germline V gene, CDR1 is MNHEY and CDR2 is SMNVEV (reference sequence). CDR3 nucleotides: TGTGCCAGTAGTCCCCGGGACAGCGAAGAGACCCAGTACTTC. It codes for CASSPRDSEETQYF.

This clonotype showed up many times. The chain carries TRBV29-1 and TRBJ2-1; D unresolved. In germline, CDR1 is SQVTM, CDR2 ANQGSEA. The V and J ends lost 2 bases and 10 bases respectively, with 3 bases between them. The CDR3 totals 9 residues. The CDR3 DNA is TGCAGCGTTGAAAAGGAGCAGTTCTTC. It specifies CSVEKEQFF.

The chain carries TRBV11-2 and TRBJ2-1; tentative D call: TRBD2 (5 bases). This CDR3 spans 16 amino acids. Looked up from germline, CDR1 is SGHAT and CDR2 is FQNNGV. The V and J ends lost 5 bases and 10 bases respectively, with 24 bases between them. The CDR3 DNA reads as TGTGCCAGCAGCCCTAGATGGACTGCTACGAACGAGGAGCAGTTCTTC. This codes for CASSPRWTATNEEQFF.

This clonotype was counted many times. The chain joins TRBV7-3 to TRBJ2-3; 7 bases fit TRBD1. Germline values: CDR1 SGHTA, CDR2 FQGTGA. The CDR3 length is 15 residues. Trimming at V came to 5 bases and at J to 0 bases, leaving 5 bases not matched to a gene. CDR3 residues: CASSPRGLSTDTQYF. The CDR3 DNA sequence: TGTGCCAGCAGCCCGAGGGGGCTTAGCACAGATACGCAGTATTTT.

There are many counts of this clonotype. The chain has TRBV20-1 and TRBJ2-7, with unresolved D. This CDR3 spans 15 amino acids. Germline V gene lookup returns CDR1 DFQATT and CDR2 SNEGSKA (reference sequence). The V end lost 3 bases, the J end lost 5 bases, and 20 bases lay between the germline ends. The CDR3 reads CSASFRVGNWNEQYF. CDR3 nucleotides: TGCAGTGCTAGTTTCCGAGTTGGGAATTGGAACGAGCAGTACTTC.

This clonotype was picked up a small number of times. The V call is TRBV7-9, the J call TRBJ2-1, with D perhaps being TRBD1 or TRBD2 (5 bases each). Trimming left V 1 base short and J 8 bases short, with 12 bases between. Germline V gene data show CDR1 as SEHNR and CDR2 as FQNEAQ (reference sequence). This CDR3 is 14 amino acids long. DNA for the CDR3: TGTGCCAGCAGCTTAGTAGGGGACCCGCATGAGCAGTTCTTC. This encodes CASSLVGDPHEQFF.

V is TRBV19 and J is TRBJ2-2; D unresolved. Per germline, CDR1 LNHDA and CDR2 SQIVND (reference sequence). CDR3 length: 10 amino acids. V gave up 11 bases and J gave up 3 bases, with 4 bases separating them. Written as DNA, the CDR3 is TGTGCCGTATACACCGGGGAGCTGTTTTTT. Its protein is CAVYTGELFF.

This clonotype was seen many times. The chain has TRBV28 and TRBJ1-1, with TRBD1 identical over 7 bases. The CDR3 consists of 13 residues. J gave up 5 bases and V 6 bases, and 6 bases lay outside the gene matches. The V gene's germline CDR1 is MDHEN and CDR2 SYDVKM. Here the CDR3 reads CASSLTGVTEAFF. In DNA, the CDR3 is TGTGCCAGCAGCCTAACAGGGGTAACTGAAGCTTTCTTT. The full variable domain, rest sourced from reference TRBV28 and TRBJ1-1, is DVKVTQSSRYLVKRTGEKVFLECVQDMDHENMFWYRQDPGLGLRLIYFSYDVKMKEKGDIPEGYSVSREKKERFSLILESASTNQTSMYLCASSLTGVTEAFFGQGTRLTVV.

This clonotype was detected ten times or more. The chain employs TRBV11-3 and TRBJ2-2; no reliable D call. CDR1 is SGHNT and CDR2 is YENEEA in the germline V gene. The V gene lost 3 bases and the J gene lost 3 bases, with 2 bases spanning the gap. The CDR3 is 12 residues long. The DNA of the CDR3 is TGTGCCAGCAGCTTTGACACCGGGGAGCTGTTTTTT. Translating it yields CASSFDTGELFF.

This clonotype was counted ten times or more. The rearrangement joins TRBV7-4 to TRBJ2-7; D gene unclear. Deletions cut 5 bases from V and 7 bases from J, with 12 bases between. CDR3 length: 12 residues. Germline V gene sequence: CDR1 SGHVT, CDR2 SQSDAQ. CDR3 region: CASSPGKAEQYF. CDR3 DNA sequence: TGTGCCAGCAGCCCCGGCAAGGCGGAGCAGTACTTC.

This clonotype has a handful of counts. The CDR3 DNA reads TGTGCCAGCTCACCACCCCCTTCTCTCAGCGGGAGCCGGGACATTCAGTACTTC. It yields the protein CASSPPPSLSGSRDIQYF. The chain combines TRBV18 with TRBJ2-4, with 8 bases matching TRBD2. The length of the CDR3 is 18 residues. Germline CDR1 and CDR2: KGHSH and LQKENI. After removal of 0 bases from V and 8 bases from J, the junction contained 15 bases not matched to a gene.

This clonotype came up many times. The chain recombines TRBV12-3 or TRBV12-4 with TRBJ2-3; TRBD2 matches 7 bases. The V segment lost 0 bases and the J segment 0 bases; nucleotides outside the gene matches: 0. The CDR3 spans 15 residues. As DNA, the CDR3 is TGTGCCAGCAGTTTAGCGGGGGGGAGCACAGATACGCAGTATTTT. As protein: CASSLAGGSTDTQYF.

This clonotype was counted ten times or more. V is TRBV7-9 and J is TRBJ2-7; TRBD2 is a possible D gene (5 bases). V was pared by 0 bases and J by 3 bases, with 12 bases between. Germline assignment: CDR1 SEHNR and CDR2 FQNEAQ (reference sequence). CDR3 length equals 15 residues. In DNA, the CDR3 is TGTGCCAGCAGCTTAGCAACCGGGATTTACTACGAGCAGTACTTC. It is translated as CASSLATGIYYEQYF.

Note on this clonotype: At one boundary the junction diverges from the germline segment, which might be a read error. The chain carries TRBV12-3 or TRBV12-4 and TRBJ2-3, with 9 positions matching TRBD2. This CDR3 contains 18 residues. The CDR3 DNA reads TGTGCCAGCTGTTTATTTTTGAGCGGGGGGCCTTTGACAGATACGCAGTATTTT. Its protein is CASCLFLSGGPLTDTQYF.